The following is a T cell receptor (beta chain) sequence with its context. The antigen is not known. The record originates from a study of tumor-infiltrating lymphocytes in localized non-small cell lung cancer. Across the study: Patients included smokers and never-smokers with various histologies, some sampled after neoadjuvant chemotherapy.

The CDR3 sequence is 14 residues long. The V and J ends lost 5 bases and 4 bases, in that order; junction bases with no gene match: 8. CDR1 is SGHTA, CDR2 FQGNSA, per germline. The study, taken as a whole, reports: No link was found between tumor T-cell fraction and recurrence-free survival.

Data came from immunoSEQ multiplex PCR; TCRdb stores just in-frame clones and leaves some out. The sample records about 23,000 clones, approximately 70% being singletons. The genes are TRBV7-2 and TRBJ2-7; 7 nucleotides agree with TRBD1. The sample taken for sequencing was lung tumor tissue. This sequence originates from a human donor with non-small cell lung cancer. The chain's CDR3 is CASSPRDSRYEQYF. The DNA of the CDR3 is TGTGCCAGCAGCCCACGGGACAGTAGATACGAGCAGTACTTC. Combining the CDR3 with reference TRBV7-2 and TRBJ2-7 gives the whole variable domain GAGVSQSPSNKVTEKGKDVELRCDPISGHTALYWYRQSLGQGLEFLIYFQGNSAPDKSGLPSDRFSAERTGGSVSTLTIQRTQQEDSAVYLCASSPRDSRYEQYFGPGTRLTVT.